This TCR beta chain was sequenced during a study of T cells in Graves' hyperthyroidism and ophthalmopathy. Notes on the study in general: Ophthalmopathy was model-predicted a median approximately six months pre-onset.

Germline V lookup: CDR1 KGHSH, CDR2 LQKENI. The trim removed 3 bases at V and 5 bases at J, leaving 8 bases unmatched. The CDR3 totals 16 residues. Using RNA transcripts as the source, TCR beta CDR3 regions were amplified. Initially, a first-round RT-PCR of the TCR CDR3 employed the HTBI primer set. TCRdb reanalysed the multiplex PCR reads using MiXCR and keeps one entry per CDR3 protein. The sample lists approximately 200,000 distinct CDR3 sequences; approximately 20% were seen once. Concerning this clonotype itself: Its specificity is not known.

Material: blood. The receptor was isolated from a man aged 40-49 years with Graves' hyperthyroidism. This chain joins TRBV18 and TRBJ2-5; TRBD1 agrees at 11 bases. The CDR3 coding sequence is TGTGCCAGCTCACCCCAGCCGGGACAGGGGGTCGAGACCCAGTACTTC. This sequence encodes CASSPQPGQGVETQYF. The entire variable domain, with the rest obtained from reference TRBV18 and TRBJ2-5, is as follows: NAGVMQNPRHLVRRRGQEARLRCSPMKGHSHVYWYRQLPEEGLKFMVYLQKENIIDESGMPKERFSAEFPKEGPSILRIQQVVRGDSAAYFCASSPQPGQGVETQYFGPGTRLLVL.